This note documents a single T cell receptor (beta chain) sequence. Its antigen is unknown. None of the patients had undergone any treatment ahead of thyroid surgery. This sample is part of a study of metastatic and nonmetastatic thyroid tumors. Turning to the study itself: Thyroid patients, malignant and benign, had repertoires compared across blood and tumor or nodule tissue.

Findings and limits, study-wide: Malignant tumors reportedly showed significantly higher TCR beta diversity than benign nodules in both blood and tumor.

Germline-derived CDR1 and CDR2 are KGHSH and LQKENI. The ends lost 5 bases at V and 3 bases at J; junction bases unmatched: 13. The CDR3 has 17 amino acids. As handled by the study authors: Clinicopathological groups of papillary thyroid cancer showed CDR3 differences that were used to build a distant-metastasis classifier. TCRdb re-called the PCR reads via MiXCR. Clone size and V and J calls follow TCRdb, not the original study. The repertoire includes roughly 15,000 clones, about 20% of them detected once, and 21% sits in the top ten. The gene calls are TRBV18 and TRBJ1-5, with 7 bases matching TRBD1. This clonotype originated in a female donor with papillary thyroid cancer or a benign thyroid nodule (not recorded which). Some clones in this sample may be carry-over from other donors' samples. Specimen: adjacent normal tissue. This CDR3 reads CASSSTGAGVLNQPQHF. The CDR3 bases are TGTGCCAGCTCATCAACAGGGGCGGGGGTTCTCAATCAGCCCCAGCATTTT.